This T cell receptor beta chain emerged from a study of cytomegalovirus exposure and HLA in healthy donors. Overall study: From donors who were HLA-typed, an early data release held approximately 84 million unique TCRs. Overall study results and limits: Other equally common chains were less clonally expanded than HLA-associated TCR beta chains, a later analysis showed. It was likely that a cluster of highly shared sequence variants was a sequencing artifact.

Per germline, CDR1 MGHRA and CDR2 YSYEKL. This CDR3 has 14 residues. V gave up 0 bases and J gave up 5 bases, with 8 bases separating them. Vbeta (60) and Jbeta (13) primers were used in the PCR. Generated by immunoSEQ multiplex PCR, the TCRdb table keeps only in-frame clones and is missing some. The sample comprises roughly 130,000 clones, about 80% of which are singletons, and 1% rests with the top ten. A remark on this clone: Its antigen is currently unknown.

The source of this sequence is a man aged 40-49 years in good health and CMV-seronegative. Sequencing was carried out using PBMCs. This chain uses TRBV4-1 with TRBJ2-4; D is unclear. Here the CDR3 reads CASSQDLSQNIQYF. The CDR3 nucleotides read TGCGCCAGCAGCCAAGATCTGAGCCAAAACATTCAGTACTTC.